This T cell receptor (beta chain) was obtained from a study of blood T cell repertoires in COVID-19. Assay: immunoSEQ multiplex PCR; the TCRdb copy retains only in-frame clones and omits some. The table records hundreds of thousands of clones, 84% of them present only once. This CDR3 is 13 amino acids long. CDR1 and CDR2 from the germline V gene are MNHEY and SVGEGT. Deletions cut 1 base from V and 4 bases from J, with 7 bases between. The chain joins TRBV6-2 or TRBV6-3 to TRBJ1-1, with D perhaps matching TRBD1 (5 bases). Sequenced material: peripheral blood. This sequence was found in a woman aged 80 or over with active or convalescent COVID-19. CDR3 protein: CASSYWGGTEAFF. The CDR3, as DNA: TGTGCCAGCAGTTACTGGGGGGGCACTGAAGCTTTCTTT.